The table lists the clone carrying this T cell receptor beta chain with many counts. Its matching antigen is unknown. This sample is drawn from a study of breast tumors, draining lymph nodes, adjacent tissues. Study-wide findings and caveats: Tumors had less TCR diversity than lymph nodes, more than nontumor tissue. Tumor T cell lymph node origin was a supported hypothesis, not proven.

Axillary draining lymph nodes of breast cancer patients supplied the node samples. MiXCR, applied by TCRdb to the multiplex PCR reads, yields one record per CDR3 protein. The table shows around 130,000 distinct CDR3 sequences, with roughly 21% occurring only once. The CDR3 runs 15 residues. The V gene's germline CDR1 is MNHEY and CDR2 SVGAGI. V was pared by 5 bases and J by 3 bases, with 7 bases of the junction left unmatched. The gene calls are TRBV6-5 and TRBJ2-5, with TRBD2 identical over 9 bases. The sequenced material came from axillary lymph node tissue. The TCR comes from a female donor with breast cancer. Some clones in this sample may be carry-over from other donors' samples. The CDR3 DNA follows: TGTGCCAGCAGTAACCGAGGCGGGAGGGAAGAGACCCAGTACTTC. The encoded protein is CASSNRGGREETQYF.